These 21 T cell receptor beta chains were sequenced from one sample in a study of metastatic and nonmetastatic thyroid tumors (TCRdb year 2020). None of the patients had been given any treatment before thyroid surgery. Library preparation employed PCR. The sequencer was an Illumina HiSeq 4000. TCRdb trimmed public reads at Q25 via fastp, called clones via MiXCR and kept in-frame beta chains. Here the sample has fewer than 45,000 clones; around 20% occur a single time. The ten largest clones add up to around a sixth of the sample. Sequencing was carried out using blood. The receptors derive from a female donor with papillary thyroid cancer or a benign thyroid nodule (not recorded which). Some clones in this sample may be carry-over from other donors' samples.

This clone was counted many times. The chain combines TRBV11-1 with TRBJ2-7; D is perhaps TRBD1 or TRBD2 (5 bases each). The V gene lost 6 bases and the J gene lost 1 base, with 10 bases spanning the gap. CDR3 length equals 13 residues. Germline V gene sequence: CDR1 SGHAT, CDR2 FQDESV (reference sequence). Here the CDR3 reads CASSRDRSYEQYF. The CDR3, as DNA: TGTGCCAGCAGTCGGGACCGGTCCTACGAGCAGTACTTC.

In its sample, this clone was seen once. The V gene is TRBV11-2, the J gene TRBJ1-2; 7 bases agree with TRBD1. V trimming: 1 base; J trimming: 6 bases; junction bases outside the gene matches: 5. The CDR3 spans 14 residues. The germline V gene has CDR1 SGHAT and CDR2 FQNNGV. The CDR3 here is CASSLAGQANGYTF. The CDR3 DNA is TGTGCCAGCAGCTTAGCAGGACAGGCTAATGGCTACACCTTC.

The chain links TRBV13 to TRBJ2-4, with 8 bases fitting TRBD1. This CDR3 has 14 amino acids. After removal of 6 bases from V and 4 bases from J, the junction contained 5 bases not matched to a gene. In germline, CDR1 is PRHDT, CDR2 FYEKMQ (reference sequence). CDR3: CASSSGQAKNIQYF. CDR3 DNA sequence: TGTGCCAGCAGTTCGGGACAGGCTAAAAACATTCAGTACTTC. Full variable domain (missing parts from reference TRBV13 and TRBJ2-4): AAGVIQSPRHLIKEKRETATLKCYPIPRHDTVYWYQQGPGQDPQFLISFYEKMQSDKGSIPDRFSAQQFSDYHSELNMSSLELGDSALYFCASSSGQAKNIQYFGAGTRLSVL.

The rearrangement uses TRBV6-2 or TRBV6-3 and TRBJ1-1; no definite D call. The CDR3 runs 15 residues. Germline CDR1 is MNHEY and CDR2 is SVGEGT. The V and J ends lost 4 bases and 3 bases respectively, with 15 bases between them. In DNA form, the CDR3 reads TGTGCCAGCAGTTCTCAGATGACTTGGGACACTGAAGCTTTCTTT. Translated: CASSSQMTWDTEAFF.

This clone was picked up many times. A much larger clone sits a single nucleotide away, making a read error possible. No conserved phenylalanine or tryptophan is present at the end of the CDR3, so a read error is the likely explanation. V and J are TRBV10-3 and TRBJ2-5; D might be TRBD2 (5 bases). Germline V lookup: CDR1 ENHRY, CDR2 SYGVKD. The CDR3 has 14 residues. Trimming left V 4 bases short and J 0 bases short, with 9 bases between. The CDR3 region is CAISAAVDQETQYL. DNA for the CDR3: TGTGCCATCAGTGCAGCGGTCGACCAAGAGACCCAGTACCTC.

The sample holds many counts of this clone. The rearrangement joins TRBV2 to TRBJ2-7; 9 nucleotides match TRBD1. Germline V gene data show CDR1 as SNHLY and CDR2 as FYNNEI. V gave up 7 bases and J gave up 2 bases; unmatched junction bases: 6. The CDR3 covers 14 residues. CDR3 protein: CASNRDRATYEQYF. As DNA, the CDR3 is TGTGCCAGCAATCGGGACAGGGCGACCTACGAGCAGTACTTC.

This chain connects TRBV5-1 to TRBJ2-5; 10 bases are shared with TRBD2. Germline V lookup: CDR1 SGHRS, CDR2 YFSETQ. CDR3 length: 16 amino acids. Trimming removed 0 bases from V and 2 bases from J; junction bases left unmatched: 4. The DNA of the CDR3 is TGCGCCAGCAGCTTGGAACCTAGCGGGGGTCAAGAGACCCAGTACTTC. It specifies CASSLEPSGGQETQYF.

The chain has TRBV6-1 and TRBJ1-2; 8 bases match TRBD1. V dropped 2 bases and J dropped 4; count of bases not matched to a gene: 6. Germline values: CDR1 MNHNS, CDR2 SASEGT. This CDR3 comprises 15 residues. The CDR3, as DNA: TGTGCCAGCAGTGAACTTCAGGGGGCGGGCTATGGCTACACCTTC. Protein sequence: CASSELQGAGYGYTF.

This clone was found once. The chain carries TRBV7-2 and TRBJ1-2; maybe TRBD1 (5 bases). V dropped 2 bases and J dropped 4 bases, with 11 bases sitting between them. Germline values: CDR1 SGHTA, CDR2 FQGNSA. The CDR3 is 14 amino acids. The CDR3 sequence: CASSLQGSFYGYTF. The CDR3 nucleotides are TGTGCCAGCAGCTTACAGGGTTCATTCTATGGCTACACCTTC.

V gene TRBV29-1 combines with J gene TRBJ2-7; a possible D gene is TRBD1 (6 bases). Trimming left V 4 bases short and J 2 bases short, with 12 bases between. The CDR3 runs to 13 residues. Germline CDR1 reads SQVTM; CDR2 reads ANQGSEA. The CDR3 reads CSVVQGWAYEQYF. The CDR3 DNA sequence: TGCAGCGTTGTACAGGGTTGGGCCTACGAGCAGTACTTC.

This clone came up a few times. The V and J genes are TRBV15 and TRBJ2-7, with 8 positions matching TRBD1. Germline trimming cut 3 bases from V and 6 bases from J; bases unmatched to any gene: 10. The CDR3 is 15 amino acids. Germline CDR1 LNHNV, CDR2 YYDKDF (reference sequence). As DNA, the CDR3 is TGTGCCACCAGCAGGGGACAGGAGCCCTCTTTCGAGCAGTACTTC. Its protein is CATSRGQEPSFEQYF.

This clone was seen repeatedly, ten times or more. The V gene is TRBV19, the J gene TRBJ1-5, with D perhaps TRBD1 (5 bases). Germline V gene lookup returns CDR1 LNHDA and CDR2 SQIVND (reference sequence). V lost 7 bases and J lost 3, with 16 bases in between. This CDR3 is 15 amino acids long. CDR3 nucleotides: TGTGCCAGTATAGCTGGTGGACACATCAATCAGCCCCAGCATTTT. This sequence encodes CASIAGGHINQPQHF.

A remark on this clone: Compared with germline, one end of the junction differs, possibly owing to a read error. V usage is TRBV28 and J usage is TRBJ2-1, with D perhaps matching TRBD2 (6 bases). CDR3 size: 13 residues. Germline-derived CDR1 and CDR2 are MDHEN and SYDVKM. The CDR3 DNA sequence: TGTGCCAGCAACTCGACGGGGGTCAATGATCAGTTCTTC. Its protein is CASNSTGVNDQFF.

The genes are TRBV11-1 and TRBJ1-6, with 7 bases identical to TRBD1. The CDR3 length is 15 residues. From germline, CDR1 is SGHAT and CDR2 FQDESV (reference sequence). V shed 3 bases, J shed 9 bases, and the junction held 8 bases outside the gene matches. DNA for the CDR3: TGTGCCAGCAGCTTGTCGGGACAGCGAAGTTCACCCCTCCACTTT. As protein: CASSLSGQRSSPLHF. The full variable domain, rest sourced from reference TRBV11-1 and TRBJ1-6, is EAEVAQSPRYKITEKSQAVAFWCDPISGHATLYWYRQILGQGPELLVQFQDESVVDDSQLPKDRFSAERLKGVDSTLKIQPAELGDSAMYLCASSLSGQRSSPLHFGNGTRLTVT.

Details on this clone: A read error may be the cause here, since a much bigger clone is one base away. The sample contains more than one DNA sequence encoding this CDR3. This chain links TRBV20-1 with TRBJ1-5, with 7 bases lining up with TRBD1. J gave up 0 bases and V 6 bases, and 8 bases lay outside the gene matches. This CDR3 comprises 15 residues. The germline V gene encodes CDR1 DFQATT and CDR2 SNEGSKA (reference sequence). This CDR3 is CSAKRTGNSNQPQHF. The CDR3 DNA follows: TGCAGTGCCAAAAGGACAGGCAATAGCAATCAGCCCCAGCATTTT.

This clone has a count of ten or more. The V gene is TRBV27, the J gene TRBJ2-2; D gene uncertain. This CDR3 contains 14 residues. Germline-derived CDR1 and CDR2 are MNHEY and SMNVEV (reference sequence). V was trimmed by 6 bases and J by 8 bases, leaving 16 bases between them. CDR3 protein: CASRPRRAEGELFF. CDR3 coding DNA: TGTGCCAGCAGGCCCCGACGGGCCGAAGGGGAGCTGTTTTTT.

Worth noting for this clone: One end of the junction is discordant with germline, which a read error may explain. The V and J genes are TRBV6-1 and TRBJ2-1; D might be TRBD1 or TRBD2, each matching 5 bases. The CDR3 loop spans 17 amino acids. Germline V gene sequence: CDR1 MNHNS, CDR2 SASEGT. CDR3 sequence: CSSSESFWDGSYNEQFF. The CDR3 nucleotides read TGTTCCAGCAGTGAATCCTTCTGGGACGGCTCCTACAATGAGCAGTTCTTC.

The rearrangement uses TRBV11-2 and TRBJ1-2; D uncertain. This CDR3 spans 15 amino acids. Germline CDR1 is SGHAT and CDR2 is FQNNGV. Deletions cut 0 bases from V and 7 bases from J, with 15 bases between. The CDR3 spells CASSLEFDAWGGYTF. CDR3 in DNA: TGTGCCAGCAGCTTAGAATTTGACGCCTGGGGTGGCTACACCTTC. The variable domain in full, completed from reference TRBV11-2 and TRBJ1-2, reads EAGVAQSPRYKIIEKRQSVAFWCNPISGHATLYWYQQILGQGPKLLIQFQNNGVVDDSQLPKDRFSAERLKGVDSTLKIQPAKLEDSAVYLCASSLEFDAWGGYTFGSGTRLTVV.

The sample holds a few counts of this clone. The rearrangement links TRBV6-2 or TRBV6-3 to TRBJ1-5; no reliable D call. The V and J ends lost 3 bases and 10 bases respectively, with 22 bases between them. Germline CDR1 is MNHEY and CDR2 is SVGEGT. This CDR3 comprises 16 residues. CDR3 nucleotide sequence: TGTGCCAGCAGTTATATGTCGTGGTCTCCGACTCATCCCCAGCATTTT. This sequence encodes CASSYMSWSPTHPQHF.

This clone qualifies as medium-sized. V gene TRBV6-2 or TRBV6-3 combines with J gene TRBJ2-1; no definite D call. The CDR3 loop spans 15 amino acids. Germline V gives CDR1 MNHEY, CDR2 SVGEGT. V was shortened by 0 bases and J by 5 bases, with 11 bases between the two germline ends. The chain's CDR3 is CASSYSQRTHNEQFF. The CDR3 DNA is TGTGCCAGCAGTTACTCCCAGCGTACCCACAATGAGCAGTTCTTC.

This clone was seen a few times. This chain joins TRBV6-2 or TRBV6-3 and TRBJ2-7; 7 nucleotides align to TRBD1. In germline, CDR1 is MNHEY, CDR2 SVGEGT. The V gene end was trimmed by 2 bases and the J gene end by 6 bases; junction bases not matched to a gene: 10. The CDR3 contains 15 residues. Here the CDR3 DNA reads TGTGCCAGCAGTTACGTTCTAGGGGGCCCCGGCGAGCAGTACTTC. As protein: CASSYVLGGPGEQYF.